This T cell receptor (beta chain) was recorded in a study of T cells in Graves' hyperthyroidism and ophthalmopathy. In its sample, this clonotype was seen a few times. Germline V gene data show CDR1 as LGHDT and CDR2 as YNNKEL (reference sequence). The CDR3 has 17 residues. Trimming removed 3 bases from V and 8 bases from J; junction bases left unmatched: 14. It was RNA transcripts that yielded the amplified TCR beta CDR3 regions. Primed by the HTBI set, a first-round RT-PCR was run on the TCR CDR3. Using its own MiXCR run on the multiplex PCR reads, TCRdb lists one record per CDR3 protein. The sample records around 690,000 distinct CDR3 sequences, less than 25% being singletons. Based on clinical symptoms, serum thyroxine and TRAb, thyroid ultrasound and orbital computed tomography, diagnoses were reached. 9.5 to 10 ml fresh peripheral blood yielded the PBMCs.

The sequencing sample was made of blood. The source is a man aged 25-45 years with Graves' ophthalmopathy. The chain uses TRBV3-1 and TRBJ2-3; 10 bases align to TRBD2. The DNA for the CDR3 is TGTGCCAGCAGCCACCCAGGCGGGGCTAGCGGGAGTGGTACGCAGTATTTT. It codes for CASSHPGGASGSGTQYF.